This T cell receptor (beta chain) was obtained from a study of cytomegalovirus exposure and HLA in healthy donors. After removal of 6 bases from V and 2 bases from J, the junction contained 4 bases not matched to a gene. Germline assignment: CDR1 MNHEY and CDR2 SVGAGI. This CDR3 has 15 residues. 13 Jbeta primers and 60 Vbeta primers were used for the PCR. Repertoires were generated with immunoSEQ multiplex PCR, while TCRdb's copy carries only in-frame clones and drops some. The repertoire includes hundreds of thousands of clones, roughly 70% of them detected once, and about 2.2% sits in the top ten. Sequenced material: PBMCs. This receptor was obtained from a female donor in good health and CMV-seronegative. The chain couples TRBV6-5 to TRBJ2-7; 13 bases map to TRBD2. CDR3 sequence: CASRAGLAGAYEQYF. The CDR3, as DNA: TGTGCCAGCAGAGCAGGACTAGCGGGGGCCTACGAGCAGTACTTC.